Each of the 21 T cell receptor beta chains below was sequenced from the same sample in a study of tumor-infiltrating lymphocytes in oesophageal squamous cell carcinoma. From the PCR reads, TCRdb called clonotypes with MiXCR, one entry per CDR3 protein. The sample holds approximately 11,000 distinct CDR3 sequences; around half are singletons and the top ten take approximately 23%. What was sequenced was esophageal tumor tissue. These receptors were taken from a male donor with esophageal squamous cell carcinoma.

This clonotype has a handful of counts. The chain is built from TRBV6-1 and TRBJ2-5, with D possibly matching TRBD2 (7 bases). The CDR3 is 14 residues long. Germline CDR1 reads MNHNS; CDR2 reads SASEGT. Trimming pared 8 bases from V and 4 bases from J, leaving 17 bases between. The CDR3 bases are TGTGCCAGCGCTAGGGGGGGGGAGGTAGAGACCCAGTACTTC. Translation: CASARGGEVETQYF.

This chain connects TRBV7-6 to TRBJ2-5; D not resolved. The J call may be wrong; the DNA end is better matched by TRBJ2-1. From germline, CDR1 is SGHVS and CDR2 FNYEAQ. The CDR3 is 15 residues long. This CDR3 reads CASSHSFSGYNEQFF. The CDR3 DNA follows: TGTGCCAGCAGCCACTCGTTTAGTGGTTACAATGAGCAGTTCTTC.

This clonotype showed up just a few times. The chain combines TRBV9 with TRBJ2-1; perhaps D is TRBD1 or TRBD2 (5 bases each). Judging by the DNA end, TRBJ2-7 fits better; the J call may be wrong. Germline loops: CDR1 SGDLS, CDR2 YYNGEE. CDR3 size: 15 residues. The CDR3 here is CASSVGLFGGYEQYF. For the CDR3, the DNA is TGTGCCAGCAGCGTAGGTCTATTTGGGGGCTACGAGCAGTACTTC.

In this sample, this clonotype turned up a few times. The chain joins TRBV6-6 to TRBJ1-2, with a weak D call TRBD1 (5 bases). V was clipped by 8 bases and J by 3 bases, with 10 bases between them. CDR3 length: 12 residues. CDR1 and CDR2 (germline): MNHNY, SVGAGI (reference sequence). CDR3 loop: CASGGGYYGYTF. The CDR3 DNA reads TGTGCCAGCGGTGGGGGTTACTATGGCTACACCTTC.

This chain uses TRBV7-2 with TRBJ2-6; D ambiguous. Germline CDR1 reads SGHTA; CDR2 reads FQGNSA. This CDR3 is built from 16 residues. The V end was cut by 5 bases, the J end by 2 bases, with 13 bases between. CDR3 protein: CASSRYGGAGANVLTF. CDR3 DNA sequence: TGTGCCAGCAGCCGATACGGTGGGGCTGGGGCCAACGTCCTGACTTTC.

The CDR3 nucleotides are TGTGCCAGCTTTCGCTCCTATAATTCACCCCTCCACTTT. Protein product: CASFRSYNSPLHF. The chain links TRBV7-8 to TRBJ1-6; D uncertain. V was pared by 8 bases and J by 0 bases, with 5 bases between. Germline V gives CDR1 SGHVS, CDR2 FQNEAQ. This CDR3 is built from 13 residues.

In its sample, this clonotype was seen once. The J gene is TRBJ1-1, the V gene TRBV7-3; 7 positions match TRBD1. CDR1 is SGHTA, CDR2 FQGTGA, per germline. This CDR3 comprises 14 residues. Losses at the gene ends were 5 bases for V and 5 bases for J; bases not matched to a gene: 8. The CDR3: CASSPGTAQTEAFF. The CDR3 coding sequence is TGTGCCAGCAGCCCCGGGACAGCGCAAACTGAAGCTTTCTTT.

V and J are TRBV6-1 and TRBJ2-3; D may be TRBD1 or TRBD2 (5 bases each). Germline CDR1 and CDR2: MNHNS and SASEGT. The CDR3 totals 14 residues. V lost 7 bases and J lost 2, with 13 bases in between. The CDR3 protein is CASMSLGTTDTQYF. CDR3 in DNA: TGTGCCAGCATGAGTCTAGGGACCACAGATACGCAGTATTTT.

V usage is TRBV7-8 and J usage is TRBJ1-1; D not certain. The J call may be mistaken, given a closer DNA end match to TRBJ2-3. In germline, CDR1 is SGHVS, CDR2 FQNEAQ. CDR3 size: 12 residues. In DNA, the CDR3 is TGTGCCAGCAGCTTAGGGCTGGATACGCAGTATTTT. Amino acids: CASSLGLDTQYF.

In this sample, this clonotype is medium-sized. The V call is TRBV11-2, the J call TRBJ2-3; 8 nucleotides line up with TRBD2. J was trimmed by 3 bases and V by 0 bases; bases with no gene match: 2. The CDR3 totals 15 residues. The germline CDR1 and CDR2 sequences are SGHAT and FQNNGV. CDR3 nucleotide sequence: TGTGCCAGCAGCTTAGACGGGAGGGGGACAGATACGCAGTATTTT. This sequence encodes CASSLDGRGTDTQYF.

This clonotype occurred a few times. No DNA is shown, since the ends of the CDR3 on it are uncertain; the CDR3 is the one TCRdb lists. The CDR3 protein is CISVPEAPGLAGTRDPVLRF. This chain uses TRBV7-5 with TRBJ2-6; the table names TRBD2, a call not compared with the DNA. TRBV7-5 is assigned pseudogene status. Both ends counted, the CDR3 spans 20 residues.

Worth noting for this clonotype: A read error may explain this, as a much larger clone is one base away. The CDR3 DNA follows: TGCGCCAGCAGCGGGCGGGTATCCTACAATGAGCAGTACTTC. Amino acid sequence: CASSGRVSYNEQYF. The rearrangement uses TRBV5-1 and TRBJ2-1; D possibly corresponds to TRBD2 (5 bases). TRBJ2-7 explains the end of the DNA better; the J call may be wrong. Germline V gene lookup returns CDR1 SGHRS and CDR2 YFSETQ. CDR3 length: 14 amino acids.

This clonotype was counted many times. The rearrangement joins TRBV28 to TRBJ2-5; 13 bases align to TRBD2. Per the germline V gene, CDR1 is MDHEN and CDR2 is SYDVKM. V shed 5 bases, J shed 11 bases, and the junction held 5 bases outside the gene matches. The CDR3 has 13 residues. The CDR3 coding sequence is TGTGCCAGCAGTCTCGGGACTAGCGGGGAGCAGTACTTC. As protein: CASSLGTSGEQYF.

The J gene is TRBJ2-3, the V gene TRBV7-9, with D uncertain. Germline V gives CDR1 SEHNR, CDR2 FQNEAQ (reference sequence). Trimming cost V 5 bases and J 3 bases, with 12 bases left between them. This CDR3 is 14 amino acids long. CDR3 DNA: TGTGCCAGCAGCAAATACATAGAGACAGATACGCAGTATTTT. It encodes CASSKYIETDTQYF.

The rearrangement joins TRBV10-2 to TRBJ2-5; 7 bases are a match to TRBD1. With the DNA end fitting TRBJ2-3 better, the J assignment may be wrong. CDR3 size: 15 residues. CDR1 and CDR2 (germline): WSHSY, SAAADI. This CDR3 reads CASSLPQGRKDTQYF. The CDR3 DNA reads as TGCGCCAGCAGTCTACCACAGGGGCGGAAAGATACGCAGTATTTT.

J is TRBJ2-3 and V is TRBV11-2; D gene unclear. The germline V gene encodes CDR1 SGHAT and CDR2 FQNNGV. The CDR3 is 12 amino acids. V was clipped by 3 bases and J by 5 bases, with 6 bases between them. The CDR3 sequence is CASSFGGDTQYF. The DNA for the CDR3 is TGTGCCAGCAGCTTCGGCGGAGATACGCAGTATTTT.

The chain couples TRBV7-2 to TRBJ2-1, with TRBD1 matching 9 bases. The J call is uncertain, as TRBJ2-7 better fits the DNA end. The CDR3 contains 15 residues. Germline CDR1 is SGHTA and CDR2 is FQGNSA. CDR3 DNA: TGTGCCAGCAGCTTTGGGACAGGGCACTCCTACGAGCAGTACTTC. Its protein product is CASSFGTGHSYEQYF.

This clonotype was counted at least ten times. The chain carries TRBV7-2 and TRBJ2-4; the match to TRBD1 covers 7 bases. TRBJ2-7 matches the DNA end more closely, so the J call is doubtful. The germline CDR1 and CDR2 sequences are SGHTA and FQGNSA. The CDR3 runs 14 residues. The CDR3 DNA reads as TGTGCCAGCAGCACGGACAGGCAATCCTACGAGCAGTACTTC. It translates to CASSTDRQSYEQYF.

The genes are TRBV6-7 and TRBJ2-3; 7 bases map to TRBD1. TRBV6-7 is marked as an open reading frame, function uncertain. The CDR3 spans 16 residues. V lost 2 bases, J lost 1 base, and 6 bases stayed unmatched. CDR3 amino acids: CASSYSYRGGTDTQYF. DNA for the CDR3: TGTGCCAGCAGTTACAGTTACAGGGGTGGCACAGATACGCAGTATTTT.

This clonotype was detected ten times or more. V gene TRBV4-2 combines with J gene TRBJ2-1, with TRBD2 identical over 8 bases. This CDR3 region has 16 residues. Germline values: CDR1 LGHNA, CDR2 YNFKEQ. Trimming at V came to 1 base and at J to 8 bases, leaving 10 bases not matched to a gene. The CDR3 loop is CASSQVTGAGGDEQFF. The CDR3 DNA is TGTGCCAGCAGCCAAGTCACGGGCGCGGGGGGCGATGAGCAGTTCTTC.

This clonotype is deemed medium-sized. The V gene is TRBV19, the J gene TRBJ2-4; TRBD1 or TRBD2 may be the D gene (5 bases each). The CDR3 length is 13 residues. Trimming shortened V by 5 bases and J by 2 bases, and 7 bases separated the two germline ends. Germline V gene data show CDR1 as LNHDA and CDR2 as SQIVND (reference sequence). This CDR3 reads CASSWGPKNIQYF. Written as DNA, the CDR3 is TGTGCCAGTAGTTGGGGACCCAAAAACATTCAGTACTTC.